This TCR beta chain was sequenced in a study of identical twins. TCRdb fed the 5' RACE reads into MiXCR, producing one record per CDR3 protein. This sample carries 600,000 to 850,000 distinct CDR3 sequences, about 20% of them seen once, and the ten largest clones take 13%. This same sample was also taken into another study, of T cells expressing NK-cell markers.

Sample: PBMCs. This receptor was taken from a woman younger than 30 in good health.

As DNA, the CDR3 is TGTGCCAGCACCGAACAGGGAAAAGGGGCATCGTACACTGAAGCTTTCTTT. It encodes CASTEQGKGASYTEAFF. The chain couples TRBV6-1 to TRBJ1-1; possibly TRBD1 for D (6 bases). In germline, CDR1 is MNHNS, CDR2 SASEGT. Trimming removed 7 bases at V and 3 bases at J, with 24 bases between. The CDR3 length is 17 residues.